This T cell receptor (beta chain) comes out of a study of T-cell memory formation after mild COVID-19. Study findings and constraints: The study detected some responding clones in pre-infection memory, suggesting cross-reactive memory joined.

Comment on this clonotype: Its antigen remains unknown.

This CDR3 is 16 amino acids long. The germline V gene encodes CDR1 SGDLS and CDR2 YYNGEE. The V gene lost 0 bases and the J gene lost 8 bases, with 18 bases spanning the gap. TCRdb re-called the 5' RACE reads through MiXCR, storing one row per CDR3 protein. The table lists a few hundred thousand distinct CDR3 sequences, roughly 19% of them singletons. The genes are TRBV9 and TRBJ1-5; TRBD1 is a possible D gene (5 bases). The clonotype originates from a man aged 18 to 30 who had mild COVID-19 (a few samples of this study predate the infection). Cell type and time point are not known. The sequencing input was PBMCs or a T cell subset sorted from them (not recorded which). CDR3 amino acids: CASSVGAGLMVEPQHF. CDR3 nucleotide sequence: TGTGCCAGCAGCGTAGGGGCAGGGTTGATGGTGGAGCCCCAGCATTTT.